This entry features one T cell receptor (beta chain) sequence. Its target is unknown. Using unique molecular identifiers, the investigators prepared the TCRbeta library. From the PCR reads, TCRdb called clonotypes with MiXCR, one entry per CDR3 protein. The data show approximately 650,000 distinct CDR3 sequences, with about 12% seen just once and roughly 0.77% held by the top ten. This sample was included in a study of T-cell reconstitution after alpha-beta-depleted transplantation in children. V was shortened by 7 bases and J by 8 bases, with 12 bases between the two germline ends. CDR3 length equals 12 residues. Looked up from germline, CDR1 is SGHVS and CDR2 is FNYEAQ. General study results and limits: Expanded clones from the graft, numbering several hundred, reportedly supplied alpha-beta T cells about two months after transplant. T-cell counts and diversity at one year post-transplant came mainly from newly produced T cells. Day-60 TCRbeta diversity that was high in some patients was derived from surviving recipient T cells and thymic progenitors.

Sequencing used PBMCs, obtained before TCRalphabeta/CD19-depleted stem cell transplant. The receptor was derived from a girl aged 2 to 9 with congenital amegakaryocytic thrombocytopenia, due to receive a stem cell transplant. This sequence joins TRBV7-6 and TRBJ1-3; D is unresolved. CDR3 region: CASKAEGHTIYF. The DNA of the CDR3 is TGTGCCAGCAAGGCGGAGGGTCACACCATATATTTT.